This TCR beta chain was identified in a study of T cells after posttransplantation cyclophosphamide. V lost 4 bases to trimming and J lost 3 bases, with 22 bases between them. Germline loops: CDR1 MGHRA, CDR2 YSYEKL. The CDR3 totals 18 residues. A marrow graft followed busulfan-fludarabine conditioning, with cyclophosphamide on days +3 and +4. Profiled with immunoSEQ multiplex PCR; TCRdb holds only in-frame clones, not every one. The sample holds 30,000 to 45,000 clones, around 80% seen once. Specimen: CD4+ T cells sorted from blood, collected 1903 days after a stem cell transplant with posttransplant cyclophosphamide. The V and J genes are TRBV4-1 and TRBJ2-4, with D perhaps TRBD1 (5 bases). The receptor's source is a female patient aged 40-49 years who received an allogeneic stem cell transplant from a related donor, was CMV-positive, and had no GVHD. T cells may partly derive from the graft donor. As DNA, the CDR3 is TGCGCCAGCAGCCTCATCCAGCCCCGGAGTCAGGGCAAAAACATTCAGTACTTC. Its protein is CASSLIQPRSQGKNIQYF.